This T cell receptor beta chain originates from a study of T cell responses to AZD1222 COVID-19 vaccine listed by TCRdb under 2021. In the study overall: A total of under 250 trial participants underwent TCR sequencing, of whom about 200 had received two doses of AZD1222 and 26 had received two doses of the MenACWY control vaccine. Trial participants were enrolled by age into 18-55, 56-69 and 70-plus year subgroups, with 148, 28 and 57 TCR-sequenced participants respectively.

Details on this clone: The antigen this receptor binds is unknown. There are no base qualities to consult, and no much larger clone falls within one base.

The investigation overall reported the following: Nearly half of unique spike-specific TCRs reportedly recognized epitopes outside regions mutated in the B.1.351 and B.1.1.7 variants. The 56-69-year group was small, and its depth increase did not reach significance, likely because of low power. Participants were mostly white British, with more females than males. The authors suggested clonal diversity may have been underestimated. After two AZD1222 doses, both the breadth and the depth of spike-specific TCRs were significantly higher than at day 0 and than in MenACWY recipients. Because no day 14 peak-response samples were available, the repertoires could be characterized only after the peak T cell response. Conclusions about previously exposed vaccinees were limited because only five to seven AZD1222 recipients were SARS-CoV-2 seropositive at baseline. CD4 TCRs associated with the vaccine covered the entire spike protein, and the dominant responses were in regions 160-218 and 743-854.

The germline V gene sets CDR1 to ENHRY and CDR2 to SYGVKD. Germline trimming amounts to 2 bases on V and 3 bases on J, with 2 as the count of junction bases outside the gene matches. The CDR3, from cysteine to phenylalanine, totals 14 residues. Only the CDR3 DNA is retained, 42 bases long and in frame from the first base. The time point tag for this specimen amounts to: baseline before first vaccination. Sample treatment or condition, as interpreted from the label and publication: meningococcal conjugate vaccine given as trial control. Vaccinee samples came from UK trials COV001 and COV002, including a single-blind randomized controlled phase 2/3 trial of AZD1222 (ChAdOx1 nCoV-19) in healthy adults. For TCRbeta chain sequencing, PBMC samples were collected from trial participants at day 0 and at day 28 after the second dose. The CDR3 regions of human TCRbeta chains were analyzed by immunosequencing. In the authors' own workflow: TCRs in the repertoires were matched against a reference library of SARS-CoV-2-specific TCRs that had been generated with the MIRA antigen-specificity platform. Breadth was defined as the fraction of unique TCRs that were SARS-CoV-2-associated, and depth was defined as the fraction of total T cells that were SARS-CoV-2-associated. Using the MIRA data, each spike-specific TCR was mapped to the spike region that the TCR reacts to and placed in a CD4 or CD8 class. Log10-transformed breadth and depth values were compared by one-way ANOVA with Sidak's multiple comparisons tests. Held by TCRdb, this immuneACCESS table contains in-frame sequences only and omits some clones. Under half of the omission traces to an unresolved V gene where checked; the cause of the rest is unknown. The V and J calls and the clone size are those of that table, but D and trimming were determined from the DNA. The sample data list fewer than 85,000 clones, and about 91% of these were observed just once. The biggest ten clones account for roughly 6.4% of the sample.

The TCR sequence derives from an adult in good health. The starting material was peripheral blood, obtained on day 0 of MenACWY control vaccination. The rearrangement combines TRBV10-3 with TRBJ2-7, with 9 middle bases fitting TRBD1. The CDR3: CAISEPGQGYEQYF. The DNA sequence reads TGTGCCATCAGTGAGCCGGGACAGGGCTACGAGCAGTACTTC.